The 27 T cell receptor beta chains listed next were all sequenced from one sample in a study of T cell repertoires in ileal Crohn's disease. Using immunoSEQ multiplex PCR, the repertoire was profiled, and TCRdb retains in-frame clones only, with some absent. The sample gives more than 50,000 clones, roughly nine tenths of which show up once; roughly 1.9% is in the top ten. Specified time point: neoterminal ileum biopsy at postoperative endoscopy, about 6 months after surgery. Material for sequencing was ileal tissue. The receptors were gathered from an adult with Crohn's disease.

This chain uses TRBV7-9 with TRBJ1-1; D unresolved. The V gene lost 5 bases and the J gene lost 3 bases, with 10 bases spanning the gap. CDR1 is SEHNR, CDR2 FQNEAQ, per germline (reference sequence). The CDR3 length is 13 residues. The CDR3 protein is CASSREFDTEAFF. DNA of the CDR3: TGTGCCAGCAGCCGGGAGTTTGACACTGAAGCTTTCTTT. Drawing the rest from reference TRBV7-9 and TRBJ1-1, the complete variable domain is DTGVSQNPRHKITKRGQNVTFRCDPISEHNRLYWYRQTLGQGPEFLTYFQNEAQLEKSRLLSDRFSAERPKGSFSTLEIQRTEQGDSAMYLCASSREFDTEAFFGQGTRLTVV.

A single count supports this clone. J is TRBJ1-5 and V is TRBV5-1; D might be TRBD1 (6 bases). Trimming removed 4 bases at V and 1 base at J, with 9 bases between. The CDR3 is made up of 14 amino acids. Germline V gene lookup returns CDR1 SGHRS and CDR2 YFSETQ. CDR3 nucleotide sequence: TGCGCCAGCAGCCCGGACAGAAGCAATCAGCCCCAGCATTTT. It is translated as CASSPDRSNQPQHF.

V gene TRBV5-1 combines with J gene TRBJ2-1; 8 nucleotides line up with TRBD1. After removal of 7 bases from V and 4 bases from J, the junction contained 25 bases not matched to a gene. Germline CDR1 is SGHRS and CDR2 is YFSETQ. This CDR3 comprises 20 residues. The CDR3, as DNA: TGCGCCAGCCGGATGGTGGGAGGACAGGGACTGAACCAGGTATACAATGAGCAGTTCTTC. This encodes CASRMVGGQGLNQVYNEQFF.

The table lists this clone with a count of one. The chain employs TRBV14 and TRBJ2-7, with 8 bases fitting TRBD1. Per germline, CDR1 SGHDN and CDR2 FVKESK. After removal of 4 bases from V and 0 bases from J, the junction contained 5 bases not matched to a gene. The CDR3 covers 15 residues. CDR3 DNA sequence: TGTGCCAGCAGCCGCGGGGACAGGAGCTCCTACGAGCAGTACTTC. Amino acid sequence: CASSRGDRSSYEQYF.

This clone appeared once. The rearrangement uses TRBV6-5 and TRBJ2-5; 7 nucleotides line up with TRBD2. The junction had 11 bases not matched to a gene; V was cut back by 6 bases and J by 7 bases. CDR1 is MNHEY, CDR2 SVGAGI, per germline. The CDR3 extends over 14 amino acids. Here the CDR3 DNA reads TGTGCCAGCAGCACAGGAACGCCGGGGGGGACCCAGTACTTC. It is translated as CASSTGTPGGTQYF.

This chain joins TRBV6-1 and TRBJ1-1; D is unclear. This CDR3 is built from 10 residues. The V gene lost 6 bases and the J gene lost 11 bases, with 10 bases spanning the gap. CDR1 is MNHNS and CDR2 is SASEGT in the germline V gene. CDR3 sequence (DNA): TGTGCCAGCAGCCCCGAGCGCGCTTTCTTT. As protein: CASSPERAFF.

The chain links TRBV5-4 to TRBJ2-5, with D unclear. Trimming shortened V by 0 bases and J by 7 bases, and 7 bases separated the two germline ends. Germline V gene data show CDR1 as SGHNT and CDR2 as YYREEE (reference sequence). The CDR3 has 12 residues. CDR3 in DNA: TGTGCCAGCAGCTTGGGCTCGGGGACCCAGTACTTC. Its translation: CASSLGSGTQYF.

The V gene is TRBV2, the J gene TRBJ1-1; D possibly corresponds to TRBD1 (6 bases). Trimming took off 6 bases at V and 8 bases at J, with 16 bases between the two ends. CDR1 and CDR2 from the germline V gene are SNHLY and FYNNEI. The CDR3 loop spans 13 amino acids. The CDR3 protein is CASSKTGGREAFF. The CDR3 DNA is TGTGCCAGCAGCAAGACCGGGGGGCGAGAAGCTTTCTTT.

This clone was seen more than once but under ten times. The chain recombines TRBV20-1 with TRBJ1-2, with a tentative D call TRBD1 (5 bases). Germline V gene lookup returns CDR1 DFQATT and CDR2 SNEGSKA (reference sequence). V shed 5 bases and J shed 8 bases, with 9 bases lying between them. The CDR3 is made up of 10 amino acids. CDR3 region: CSAPGLGYTF. The CDR3 bases are TGCAGTGCTCCAGGGTTGGGCTACACCTTC.

This chain uses TRBV6-4 with TRBJ1-1; D remains unclear. The CDR3 consists of 13 residues. Germline CDR1 MRHNA, CDR2 SNTAGT. V lost 6 bases to trimming and J lost 1 base, with 9 bases between them. The CDR3 loop is CASRARQNTEAFF. CDR3 coding DNA: TGTGCCAGCAGAGCCCGACAGAACACTGAAGCTTTCTTT.

The CDR3 sequence is CSVETQGRGQYF. The DNA of the CDR3 is TGCAGCGTAGAGACACAGGGTAGGGGCCAGTACTTC. The V and J genes are TRBV29-1 and TRBJ2-5; tentatively, D is TRBD1 (6 bases). The CDR3 length is 12 residues. V lost 6 bases, J lost 10 bases, and 18 bases lay in between. In germline, CDR1 is SQVTM, CDR2 ANQGSEA.

J is TRBJ2-3 and V is TRBV15; 8 bases map to TRBD2. V gave up 0 bases and J gave up 2 bases; unmatched junction bases: 13. Germline-derived CDR1 and CDR2 are LNHNV and YYDKDF (reference sequence). The CDR3 runs 19 residues. The DNA of the CDR3 is TGTGCCACCAGCAGAGATCTAAAGGTAGCGGGAACATTCACAGATACGCAGTATTTT. Translation: CATSRDLKVAGTFTDTQYF.

The chain carries TRBV5-1 and TRBJ2-1; D not certain. There are 13 residues in the CDR3. CDR1 is SGHRS, CDR2 YFSETQ, per germline. V lost 0 bases to trimming and J lost 9 bases, with 10 bases between them. CDR3 region: CASSLDALSEQFF. CDR3 DNA sequence: TGCGCCAGCAGCTTGGACGCTTTGAGTGAGCAGTTCTTC.

This rearrangement joins TRBV28 to TRBJ2-1; a possible D gene is TRBD2 (5 bases). Germline lookup yields CDR1 MDHEN and CDR2 SYDVKM. V was shortened by 1 base and J by 8 bases, with 18 bases between the two germline ends. This CDR3 has 16 amino acids. The CDR3 loop is CASSLFSPGEIYEQFF. DNA for the CDR3: TGTGCCAGCAGTTTATTTAGCCCCGGGGAGATTTATGAGCAGTTCTTC.

The rearrangement links TRBV7-9 to TRBJ2-7; D unclear. Trimming stripped 5 bases from V and 7 bases from J, with 12 bases between. CDR1 and CDR2 from the germline V gene are SEHNR and FQNEAQ (reference sequence). The CDR3 runs 12 residues. The CDR3 region is CASSQTREEQYF. The CDR3 bases are TGTGCCAGCAGCCAGACACGAGAGGAGCAGTACTTC.

The rearrangement uses TRBV5-1 and TRBJ2-1; D may be TRBD2 (5 bases). There are 13 residues in the CDR3. The V gene's germline CDR1 is SGHRS and CDR2 YFSETQ. V gave up 5 bases and J gave up 0 bases, with 6 bases separating them. DNA for the CDR3: TGCGCCAGCAGTCGGGGCTCCTACAATGAGCAGTTCTTC. This translates into CASSRGSYNEQFF.

The rearrangement joins TRBV28 to TRBJ1-1, with TRBD1 matching over 8 bases. The CDR3 has 14 residues. The germline gives CDR1 MDHEN, CDR2 SYDVKM. V lost 9 bases to trimming and J lost 5 bases; unmatched junction nucleotides: 11. The CDR3 nucleotides are TGTGCCAGTCGCCGGACAGGGCGGTTGACTGAAGCTTTCTTT. It encodes CASRRTGRLTEAFF.

The V gene is TRBV28, the J gene TRBJ2-3; D ambiguous. The CDR3 covers 13 residues. Germline lookup yields CDR1 MDHEN and CDR2 SYDVKM. V lost 3 bases and J 2 bases, leaving 6 bases between the germline ends. The CDR3 sequence is CASSLSNTDTQYF. The CDR3 coding sequence is TGTGCCAGCAGTTTGTCCAACACAGATACGCAGTATTTT.

This chain connects TRBV4-2 to TRBJ1-1; D might be TRBD1 (6 bases). The V and J ends lost 2 bases and 6 bases respectively, with 13 bases between them. The CDR3 covers 14 residues. Germline CDR1 reads LGHNA; CDR2 reads YNFKEQ. The CDR3 spells CASSQTGTRAEAFF. The CDR3 coding sequence is TGTGCCAGCAGCCAAACAGGGACCAGGGCTGAAGCTTTCTTT.

The rearrangement uses TRBV18 and TRBJ1-1; D is unclear. Germline loops: CDR1 KGHSH, CDR2 LQKENI. The length of the CDR3 is 16 residues. Trimming left V 3 bases short and J 0 bases short, with 14 bases between. CDR3 loop: CASSPLAGRMNTEAFF. CDR3 in DNA: TGTGCCAGCTCACCTTTGGCAGGAAGAATGAACACTGAAGCTTTCTTT.

This chain joins TRBV18 and TRBJ1-1; D may be TRBD1 (5 bases). CDR3 length: 15 residues. V was shortened by 4 bases and J by 1 base, with 13 bases between the two germline ends. In germline, CDR1 is KGHSH, CDR2 LQKENI. The CDR3 nucleotides read TGTGCCAGCTCACGCGAAGGGGTTCCGAACACTGAAGCTTTCTTT. It translates to CASSREGVPNTEAFF.

The rearrangement uses TRBV6-1 and TRBJ2-7; no clear D. This CDR3 has 15 residues. The V gene's germline CDR1 is MNHNS and CDR2 SASEGT. The V end lost 2 bases, the J end lost 3 bases, and 14 bases lay between the germline ends. The CDR3 nucleotides read TGTGCCAGCAGTGAATATGAGGTAACGATCTACGAGCAGTACGTC. Translation: CASSEYEVTIYEQYV.

V gene TRBV5-4 combines with J gene TRBJ2-5; 9 nucleotides align to TRBD1. Trimming took 0 bases from V and 5 from J; bases not matched to a gene: 5. CDR1 and CDR2 (germline): SGHNT, YYREEE (reference sequence). The CDR3 loop spans 15 amino acids. This CDR3 reads CASSLAGQGGETQYF. The CDR3 bases are TGTGCCAGCAGCTTGGCGGGACAGGGAGGCGAGACCCAGTACTTC. Full variable domain (remainder filled in from reference TRBV5-4 and TRBJ2-5): ETGVTQSPTHLIKTRGQQVTLRCSSQSGHNTVSWYQQALGQGPQFIFQYYREEENGRGNFPPRFSGLQFPNYSSELNVNALELDDSALYLCASSLAGQGGETQYFGPGTRLLVL.

The sample holds a few counts of this clone. The chain combines TRBV28 with TRBJ1-1, with D uncertain. Germline lookup yields CDR1 MDHEN and CDR2 SYDVKM. V was shortened by 8 bases and J by 0 bases, with 13 bases between the two germline ends. The CDR3 length is 14 residues. CDR3 sequence (DNA): TGTGCCAGCTCCTGGCGACACATGAACACTGAAGCTTTCTTT. Residues: CASSWRHMNTEAFF.

V gene TRBV28 combines with J gene TRBJ2-7, with 13 bases matching TRBD2. Germline loops: CDR1 MDHEN, CDR2 SYDVKM. V gave up 5 bases and J gave up 7 bases; unmatched junction bases: 11. The CDR3 is made up of 16 amino acids. Here the CDR3 reads CASSTPTSGRPREQYF. Written as DNA, the CDR3 is TGTGCCAGCAGTACACCGACTAGCGGGAGGCCGCGGGAGCAGTACTTC.

The chain combines TRBV6-5 with TRBJ1-4; D is perhaps TRBD1 (5 bases). The CDR3 runs to 14 residues. Germline V lookup: CDR1 MNHEY, CDR2 SVGAGI. V was shortened by 6 bases and J by 5 bases, with 13 bases between the two germline ends. The CDR3 sequence: CASREGRRNEKLFF. The CDR3 DNA reads as TGTGCCAGCAGGGAGGGACGGCGAAATGAAAAACTGTTTTTT.

The chain links TRBV2 to TRBJ2-3; the D gene is possibly TRBD2 (5 bases). The CDR3 contains 15 residues. Germline CDR1 and CDR2: SNHLY and FYNNEI. V was pared by 2 bases and J by 1 base, with 10 bases between. For the CDR3, the DNA is TGTGCCAGCAGTGAAAAGGTGCGGGGCACAGATACGCAGTATTTT. Amino acids: CASSEKVRGTDTQYF.